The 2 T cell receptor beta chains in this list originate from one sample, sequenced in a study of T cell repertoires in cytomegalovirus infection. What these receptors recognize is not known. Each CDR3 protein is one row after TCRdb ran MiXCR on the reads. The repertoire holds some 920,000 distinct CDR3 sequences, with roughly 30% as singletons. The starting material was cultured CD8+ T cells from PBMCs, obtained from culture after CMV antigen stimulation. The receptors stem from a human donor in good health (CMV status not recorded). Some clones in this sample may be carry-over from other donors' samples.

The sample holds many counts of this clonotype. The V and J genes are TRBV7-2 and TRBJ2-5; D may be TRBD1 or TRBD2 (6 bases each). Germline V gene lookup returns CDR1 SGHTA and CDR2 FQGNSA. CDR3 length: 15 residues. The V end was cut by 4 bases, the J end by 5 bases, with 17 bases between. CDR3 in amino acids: CASSWGARPFETQYF. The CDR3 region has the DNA TGTGCCAGCAGCTGGGGGGCCCGCCCTTTCGAGACCCAGTACTTC.

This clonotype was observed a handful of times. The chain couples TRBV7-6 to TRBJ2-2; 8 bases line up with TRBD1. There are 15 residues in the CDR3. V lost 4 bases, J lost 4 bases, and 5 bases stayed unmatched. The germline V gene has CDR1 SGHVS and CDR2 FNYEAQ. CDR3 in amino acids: CASSSGQGATGELFF. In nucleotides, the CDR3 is TGTGCCAGCAGCTCAGGACAGGGCGCCACCGGGGAGCTGTTTTTT.